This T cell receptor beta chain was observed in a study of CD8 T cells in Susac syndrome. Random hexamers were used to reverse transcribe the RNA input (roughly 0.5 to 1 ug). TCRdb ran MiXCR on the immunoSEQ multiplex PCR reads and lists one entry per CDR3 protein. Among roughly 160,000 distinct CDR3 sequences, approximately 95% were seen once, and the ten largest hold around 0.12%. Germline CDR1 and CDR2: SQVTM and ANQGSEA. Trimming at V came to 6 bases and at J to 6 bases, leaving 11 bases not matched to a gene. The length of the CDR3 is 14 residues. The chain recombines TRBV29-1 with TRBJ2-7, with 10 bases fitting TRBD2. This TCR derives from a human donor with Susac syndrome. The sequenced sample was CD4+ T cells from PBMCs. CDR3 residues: CSVGGLAGESEQYF. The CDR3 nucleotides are TGCAGCGTGGGGGGGCTAGCGGGAGAATCCGAGCAGTACTTC.